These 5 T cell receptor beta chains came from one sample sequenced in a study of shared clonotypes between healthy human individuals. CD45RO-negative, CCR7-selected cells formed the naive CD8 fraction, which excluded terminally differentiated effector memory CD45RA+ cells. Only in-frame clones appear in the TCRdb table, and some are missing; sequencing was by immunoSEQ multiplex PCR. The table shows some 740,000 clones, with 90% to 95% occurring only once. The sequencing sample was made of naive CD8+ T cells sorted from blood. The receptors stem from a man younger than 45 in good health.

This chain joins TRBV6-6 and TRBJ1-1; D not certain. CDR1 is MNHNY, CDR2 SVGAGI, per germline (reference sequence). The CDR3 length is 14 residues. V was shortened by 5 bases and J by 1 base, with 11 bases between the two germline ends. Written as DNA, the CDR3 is TGTGCCAGCAGTCCAAACTCAGGGAACACTGAAGCTTTCTTT. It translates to CASSPNSGNTEAFF.

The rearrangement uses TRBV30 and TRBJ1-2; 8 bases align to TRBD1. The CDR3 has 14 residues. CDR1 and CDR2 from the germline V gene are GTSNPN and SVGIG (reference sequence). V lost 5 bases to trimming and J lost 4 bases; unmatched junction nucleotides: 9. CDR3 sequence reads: CAWWSGTGPYGYTF. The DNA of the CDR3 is TGTGCCTGGTGGTCCGGGACAGGCCCCTATGGCTACACCTTC.

The CDR3 region has the DNA TGTGCCAGCAGCTTGAAGGGACAGCGCTTCGTGGGGAGCGAGCAGTACTTC. It is translated as CASSLKGQRFVGSEQYF. The chain combines TRBV5-4 with TRBJ2-7; 7 positions match TRBD1. This CDR3 has 17 amino acids. V was pared by 1 base and J by 6 bases, with 16 bases of the junction left unmatched. The germline gives CDR1 SGHNT, CDR2 YYREEE (reference sequence).

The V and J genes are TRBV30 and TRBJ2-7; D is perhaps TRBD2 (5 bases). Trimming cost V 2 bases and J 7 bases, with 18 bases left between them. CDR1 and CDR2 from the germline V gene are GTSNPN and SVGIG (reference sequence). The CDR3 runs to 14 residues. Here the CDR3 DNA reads TGTGCCTGGAGTTTCCGTGAGACCCCGGGAGAGCAGTACTTC. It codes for CAWSFRETPGEQYF.

The DNA for the CDR3 is TGTGCCAGCAGTCCGATGGGTGGGACCCAGTACTTC. Protein sequence: CASSPMGGTQYF. The rearrangement joins TRBV27 to TRBJ2-5; D is ambiguous. Trimming took 5 bases from V and 7 from J, leaving 11 bases between them. CDR3 size: 12 residues. Germline V gene data show CDR1 as MNHEY and CDR2 as SMNVEV (reference sequence).